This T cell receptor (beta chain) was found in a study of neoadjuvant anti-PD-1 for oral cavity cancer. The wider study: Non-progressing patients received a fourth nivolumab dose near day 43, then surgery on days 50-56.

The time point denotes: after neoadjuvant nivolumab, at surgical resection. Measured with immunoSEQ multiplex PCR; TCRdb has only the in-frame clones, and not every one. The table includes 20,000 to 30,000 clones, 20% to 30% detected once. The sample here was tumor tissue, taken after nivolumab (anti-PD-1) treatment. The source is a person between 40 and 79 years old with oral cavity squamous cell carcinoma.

The CDR3 DNA is TGCGCCAGCCACCGCGGACCCCCGAGGGAGGGTGAGCAGTTCTTC. It yields the protein CASHRGPPREGEQFF. V and J are TRBV4-1 and TRBJ2-1, with 7 bases matching TRBD2. The germline CDR1 and CDR2 sequences are MGHRA and YSYEKL. After removal of 8 bases from V and 9 bases from J, the junction contained 16 bases not matched to a gene. The CDR3 consists of 15 residues.